This TCR beta chain comes out of a study of identical twins. General study results and limits: Conclusions leaned on cross-sectional statistical analysis and did not track the same donors over time. Invariant populations such as MAIT and iNKT cells could partly muddle zero-insertion analyses.

CDR1 and CDR2 from the germline V gene are MNHEY and SVGEGT. Trimming took off 0 bases at V and 10 bases at J, with 19 bases between the two ends. The CDR3 has 17 residues. Healthy Caucasians were all of the donors. MiXCR, run by TCRdb on the 5' RACE reads, gives a single entry per CDR3 protein. The profile covers under 350,000 distinct CDR3 sequences, with roughly 8.6% appearing a single time and 5.5% to 9% taken by the ten largest. This clonotype was found a few times. Its matching antigen is unknown. The same data also contributed to another study, on yellow fever vaccine responses in identical twins.

The V gene is TRBV6-2 or TRBV6-3, the J gene TRBJ2-6; unclear D gene. The sample consisted of CD8+ T cells sorted from blood. This receptor was identified in a woman aged 18 to 35 in good health. CDR3 amino acids: CASSYSTSLPRINVLTF. In nucleotides, the CDR3 is TGTGCCAGCAGTTACTCGACGTCCCTCCCAAGGATTAACGTCCTGACTTTC.